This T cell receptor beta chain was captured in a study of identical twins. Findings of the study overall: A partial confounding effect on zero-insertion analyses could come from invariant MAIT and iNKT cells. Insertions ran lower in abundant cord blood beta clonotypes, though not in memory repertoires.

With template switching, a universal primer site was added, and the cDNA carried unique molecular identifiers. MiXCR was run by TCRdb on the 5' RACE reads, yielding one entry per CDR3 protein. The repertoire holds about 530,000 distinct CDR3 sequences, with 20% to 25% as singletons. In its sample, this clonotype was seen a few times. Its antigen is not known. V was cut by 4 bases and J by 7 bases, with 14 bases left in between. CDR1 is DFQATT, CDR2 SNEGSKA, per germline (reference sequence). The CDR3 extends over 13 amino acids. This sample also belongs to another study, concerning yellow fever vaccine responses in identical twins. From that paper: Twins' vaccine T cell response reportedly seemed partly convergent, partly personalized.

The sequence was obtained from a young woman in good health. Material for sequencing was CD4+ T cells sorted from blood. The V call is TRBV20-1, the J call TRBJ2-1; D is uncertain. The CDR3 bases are TGCAGTGCTACAAAGCTGGTGGGGAATGAGCAGTTCTTC. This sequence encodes CSATKLVGNEQFF.